One sample yielded the 3 T cell receptor beta chains listed below, sequenced in a study of blood T cells in healthy people across ages. Through a sample-barcoded 5' primer and a J-beta primer mix, a second PCR was run for about 7 to 12 cycles. TCRdb called the 5' RACE reads again in MiXCR, with one record for every CDR3 protein. This sample has some 1,000,000 distinct CDR3 sequences, with 25% found just once. These same records also appear under a second study, on T cells of mothers and their children.

Input material: blood. These receptors originate from a girl aged 2 to 9 in good health.

V gene TRBV15 combines with J gene TRBJ2-3, with D hard to call. Per germline, CDR1 LNHNV and CDR2 YYDKDF (reference sequence). Trimming took off 2 bases at V and 6 bases at J, with 18 bases between the two ends. The CDR3 totals 16 residues. The CDR3 here is CATSRFRYVGEDTQYF. The CDR3 DNA follows: TGTGCCACCAGCAGATTCCGGTATGTGGGCGAGGATACGCAGTATTTT. Combining the CDR3 with reference TRBV15 and TRBJ2-3 gives the whole variable domain DAMVIQNPRYQVTQFGKPVTLSCSQTLNHNVMYWYQQKSSQAPKLLFHYYDKDFNNEADTPDNFQSRRPNTSFCFLDIRSPGLGDTAMYLCATSRFRYVGEDTQYFGPGTRLTVL.

This clonotype was seen only a few times. The junction departs from germline at one end; a sequencing error may be responsible. This chain's CDR3 is CASGLESPGTGEEKLFF. CDR3 nucleotides: TGTGCCAGCGGCTTAGAATCCCCGGGGACAGGGGAAGAAAAACTGTTTTTT. The genes are TRBV11-2 and TRBJ1-4; TRBD1 aligns across 10 bases. The CDR3 sequence is 17 residues long. The V gene's germline CDR1 is SGHAT and CDR2 FQNNGV.

This chain joins TRBV25-1 and TRBJ2-2, with D perhaps given as TRBD1 or TRBD2 (6 bases each). V lost 1 base to trimming and J lost 4 bases, with 16 bases between them. Germline CDR1 is MGHDK and CDR2 is SYGVNS. The CDR3 has 17 amino acids. This CDR3 is CASSEFDGGASTGELFF. In DNA form, the CDR3 reads TGTGCCAGCAGTGAATTTGACGGGGGCGCGTCCACCGGGGAGCTGTTTTTT.